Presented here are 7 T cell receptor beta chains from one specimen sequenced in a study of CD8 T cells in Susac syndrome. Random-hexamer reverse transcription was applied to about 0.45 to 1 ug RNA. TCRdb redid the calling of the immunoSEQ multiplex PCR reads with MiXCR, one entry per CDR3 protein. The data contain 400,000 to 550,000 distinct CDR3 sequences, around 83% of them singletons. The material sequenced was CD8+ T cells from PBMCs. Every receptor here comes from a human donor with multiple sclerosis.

CDR3 nucleotides: TGTGCCAGCAGTTACGCCTCCGGGACAGGGGACGTTTGGGAGCAGTTCTTC. Amino acid sequence: CASSYASGTGDVWEQFF. The rearrangement links TRBV6-2 or TRBV6-3 to TRBJ2-1, with 10 bases that match TRBD1. Germline V lookup: CDR1 MNHEY, CDR2 SVGEGT. CDR3 length equals 17 residues. The J segment lost 10 bases and the V segment lost 2 bases, leaving 14 bases of the junction unmatched.

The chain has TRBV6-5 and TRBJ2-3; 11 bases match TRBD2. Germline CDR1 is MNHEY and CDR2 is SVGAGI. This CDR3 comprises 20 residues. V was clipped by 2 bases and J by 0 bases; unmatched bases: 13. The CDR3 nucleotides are TGTGCCAGCAGTTACGGAATAGCGGGGGGGGCGGACCCTAGCACAGATACGCAGTATTTT. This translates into CASSYGIAGGADPSTDTQYF.

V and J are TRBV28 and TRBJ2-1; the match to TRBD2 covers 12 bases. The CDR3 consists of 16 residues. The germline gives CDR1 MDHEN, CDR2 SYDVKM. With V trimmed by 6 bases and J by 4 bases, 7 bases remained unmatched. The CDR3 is CASSVRGTSGYNEQFF. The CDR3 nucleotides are TGTGCCAGCAGCGTTAGAGGGACTAGCGGGTACAATGAGCAGTTCTTC.

Written as DNA, the CDR3 is TGTGCCAGTACCCCACGGGCGGGGGTGACTACCTACGAGCAGTACTTC. Its protein product is CASTPRAGVTTYEQYF. The chain has TRBV19 and TRBJ2-7; 7 positions agree with TRBD2. The V and J ends lost 7 bases and 2 bases, in that order; junction bases with no gene match: 14. This CDR3 has 16 amino acids. In germline, CDR1 is LNHDA, CDR2 SQIVND (reference sequence).

CDR3 region: CASSDETGSNNEQFF. For the CDR3, the DNA is TGTGCCAGCAGTGACGAGACAGGAAGTAACAATGAGCAGTTCTTC. The rearrangement uses TRBV2 and TRBJ2-1; TRBD1 is a possible D gene (6 bases). The germline V and J ends were trimmed by 3 bases and 5 bases, with 14 bases remaining between them. The CDR3 length is 15 residues. Germline V gives CDR1 SNHLY, CDR2 FYNNEI.

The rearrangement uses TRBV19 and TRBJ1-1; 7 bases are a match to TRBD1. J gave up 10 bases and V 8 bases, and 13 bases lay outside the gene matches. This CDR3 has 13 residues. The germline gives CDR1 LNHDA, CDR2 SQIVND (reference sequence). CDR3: CASYNTGTDGAFF. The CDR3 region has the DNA TGTGCCAGTTACAATACCGGGACAGACGGAGCTTTCTTT.

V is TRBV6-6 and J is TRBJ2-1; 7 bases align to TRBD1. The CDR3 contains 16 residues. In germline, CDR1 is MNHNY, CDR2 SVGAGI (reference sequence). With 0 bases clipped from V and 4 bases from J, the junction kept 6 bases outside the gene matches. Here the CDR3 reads CASSYSRGPRYNEQFF. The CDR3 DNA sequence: TGTGCCAGCAGTTACTCGAGGGGGCCCCGGTACAATGAGCAGTTCTTC.